The source of this TCR beta chain is a study of cytomegalovirus exposure and HLA in healthy donors. About this clone: Its specificity is not known.

Study-wide findings and caveats: Presence/absence analyses assumed roughly uniform sequencing depth across donors.

Germline V lookup: CDR1 SGHDT, CDR2 YYEEEE. After removal of 4 bases from V and 7 bases from J, the junction contained 2 bases not matched to a gene. This CDR3 has 14 residues. Amplification used 60 Vbeta primers and 13 Jbeta primers. The data were produced by immunoSEQ multiplex PCR, yet TCRdb's version contains in-frame clones alone and is incomplete. There are around 98,000 clones in the sample; roughly 73% occur only once, and around 3.8% lies in the top ten. The chain is built from TRBV5-6 and TRBJ1-6, with 10 positions matching TRBD1. The sequenced material came from PBMCs. This receptor was obtained from a woman aged 40 to 50 in good health and CMV-seronegative. CDR3 region: CASSVDRGNSPLHF. The CDR3, as DNA: TGTGCCAGCAGCGTGGACAGGGGGAATTCACCCCTCCACTTT.